This T cell receptor beta chain was documented in a study of Tregs in tolerant kidney transplant recipients. Overall study context: Mixed chimerism was transient after nonmyeloablative marrow transplants from related graft donors. Study-level points and caveats: Nucleotide sequences could not be compared across some patients' samples due to primer changes.

Thawed PBMCs were FACS-sorted into unstimulated CD4+CD25+CD127- regulatory T cells, CD4+CD25- non-regulatory cells, CD4 and CD8 cells. Concerning this clone itself: The antigen is unknown.

Profiling relied on immunoSEQ multiplex PCR, and the TCRdb table lists in-frame clones only, not all of them. Of roughly 99,000 clones listed, 93% are singletons. The clonotype originates from a human donor who received a combined kidney and bone marrow transplant. The sample was CD4+ T cells from blood, taken before the transplant.

The CDR3 loop reads CASTQGGPSNQPQHF. The DNA for the CDR3 is TGTGCCAGCACTCAAGGGGGCCCCAGCAATCAGCCCCAGCATTTT. This chain connects TRBV28 to TRBJ1-5; 7 bases map to TRBD1. With 7 bases clipped from V and 1 base from J, the junction kept 7 bases outside the gene matches. Germline V lookup: CDR1 MDHEN, CDR2 SYDVKM. The CDR3 contains 15 residues.